This passage covers 27 T cell receptor beta chains from one sample sequenced in a study of OX40 agonist ivuxolimab in advanced cancers. The method was immunoSEQ multiplex PCR; TCRdb's version includes in-frame clones alone and lacks a portion of them. The sample records about 42,000 clones, over 75% being singletons. The specimen comprised CD4+ or CD8+ T cells sorted from blood, sampled in a trial of the OX40 agonist ivuxolimab. The receptors derive from an adult with an advanced solid tumor such as melanoma, head and neck, liver or kidney cancer.

V usage is TRBV7-2 and J usage is TRBJ1-1, with D perhaps matching TRBD1 (5 bases). With 4 bases removed from V and 3 bases from J, the gap between germline ends came to 9 bases. The CDR3 loop spans 13 amino acids. Germline V lookup: CDR1 SGHTA, CDR2 FQGNSA. The CDR3 region is CASSYQQDTEAFF. In nucleotides, the CDR3 is TGTGCCAGCAGCTACCAACAGGACACTGAAGCTTTCTTT.

The CDR3 nucleotides read TGTGCCAGCAGCTTAAAGGGACAGGGGTACGAGCAGTACTTC. This codes for CASSLKGQGYEQYF. The rearrangement uses TRBV7-3 and TRBJ2-7; 10 bases fit TRBD1. V shed 1 base, J shed 4 bases, and the junction held 1 base outside the gene matches. There are 14 residues in the CDR3. Looked up from germline, CDR1 is SGHTA and CDR2 is FQGTGA.

The rearrangement links TRBV10-1 to TRBJ2-5; D remains unclear. CDR1 and CDR2 (germline): WNHNN, SYGVQD (reference sequence). This CDR3 has 14 amino acids. V was pared by 4 bases and J by 1 base, with 10 bases between. The CDR3 reads CASSAYSSQETQYF. The CDR3 bases are TGCGCCAGCAGTGCTTACAGCTCCCAAGAGACCCAGTACTTC.

This clone was counted once. V gene TRBV6-5 combines with J gene TRBJ2-1, with unresolved D. The V end lost 0 bases, the J end lost 3 bases, and 9 bases lay between the germline ends. The CDR3 consists of 15 residues. Germline CDR1 and CDR2: MNHEY and SVGAGI. The CDR3 is CASSYSSDYYNEQFF. The CDR3 nucleotides are TGTGCCAGCAGTTACTCGTCGGATTACTACAATGAGCAGTTCTTC.

In its sample, this clone was seen once. This chain links TRBV7-8 with TRBJ2-1; D may be TRBD2 (6 bases). The V end was cut by 1 base, the J end by 9 bases, with 13 bases between. Germline V gene sequence: CDR1 SGHVS, CDR2 FQNEAQ. CDR3 length: 14 amino acids. CDR3 protein: CASSLVPGLGEQFF. In DNA, the CDR3 is TGTGCCAGCAGCTTAGTCCCGGGACTGGGTGAGCAGTTCTTC.

The chain has TRBV6-5 and TRBJ2-1; no firm D call. With 10 bases removed from V and 1 base from J, the gap between germline ends came to 14 bases. CDR3 length: 14 residues. The germline V gene encodes CDR1 MNHEY and CDR2 SVGAGI. The CDR3 loop is CATAGLDSYNEQFF. CDR3 nucleotide sequence: TGTGCCACCGCCGGGCTAGATTCCTACAATGAGCAGTTCTTC.

The chain combines TRBV5-1 with TRBJ2-2, with 8 bases lining up with TRBD2. The CDR3 is 16 residues long. V shed 0 bases and J 2 bases; nucleotides not matched to a gene: 3. Per the germline V gene, CDR1 is SGHRS and CDR2 is YFSETQ. The CDR3 bases are TGCGCCAGCAGCTTGGCTGCGGGGGGCAACACCGGGGAGCTGTTTTTT. Translating gives CASSLAAGGNTGELFF.

This clone appeared once. The chain uses TRBV4-2 and TRBJ1-4; D call uncertain. From germline, CDR1 is LGHNA and CDR2 YNFKEQ. The CDR3 sequence is 15 residues long. The V and J ends lost 4 bases and 3 bases respectively, with 12 bases between them. DNA for the CDR3: TGTGCCAGCAGCCTGGACGTGGGATCTAATGAAAAACTGTTTTTT. It specifies CASSLDVGSNEKLFF.

The CDR3 spells CASREGGETQYF. CDR3 bases: TGTGCCAGCAGGGAGGGGGGGGAGACCCAGTACTTC. The chain joins TRBV7-2 to TRBJ2-5; tentative D call: TRBD2 (7 bases). CDR1 is SGHTA, CDR2 FQGNSA, per germline. V was clipped by 6 bases and J by 5 bases, with 10 bases between them. The CDR3 has 12 residues.

The rearrangement joins TRBV5-4 to TRBJ2-1, with TRBD2 matching 13 bases. Germline lookup yields CDR1 SGHNT and CDR2 YYREEE (reference sequence). V was clipped by 3 bases and J by 3 bases; unmatched bases: 6. This CDR3 is 17 amino acids long. CDR3 bases: TGTGCCAGCAGCTCGGTCGGACTAGCGGGGGACTACAATGAGCAGTTCTTC. Amino acid sequence: CASSSVGLAGDYNEQFF.

This rearrangement joins TRBV19 to TRBJ1-1, with 10 nucleotides matching TRBD1. The ends lost 4 bases at V and 6 bases at J; junction bases unmatched: 8. The germline V gene encodes CDR1 LNHDA and CDR2 SQIVND (reference sequence). The CDR3 has 15 residues. CDR3 nucleotides: TGTGCCAGTAGTAAACAGGGACAGGGGTCGGCTGAAGCTTTCTTT. As protein: CASSKQGQGSAEAFF.

The V call is TRBV7-2, the J call TRBJ2-1; D not certain. Germline CDR1 is SGHTA and CDR2 is FQGNSA. CDR3 length: 16 residues. V gave up 8 bases and J gave up 0 bases, with 17 bases separating them. This CDR3 is CASATLAQSSYNEQFF. CDR3 nucleotide sequence: TGTGCCAGCGCCACCTTGGCGCAAAGCTCCTACAATGAGCAGTTCTTC.

The rearrangement uses TRBV28 and TRBJ2-2; 9 bases are shared with TRBD1. Germline V gives CDR1 MDHEN, CDR2 SYDVKM. Trimming removed 5 bases from V and 4 bases from J; junction bases left unmatched: 8. The CDR3 length is 16 residues. The CDR3 DNA is TGTGCCAGCAGTAAGGGGGACAGGGCCGCCACCGGGGAGCTGTTTTTT. As protein: CASSKGDRAATGELFF.

This chain uses TRBV7-5 with TRBJ1-2. TRBV7-5 is a listed pseudogene. The CDR3 is 18 amino acids. The CDR3 sequence: CARSLTDPRPNRNYGYTF. The CDR3 nucleotides are TGTGCCAGAAGCTTAACGGACCCCAGACCAAACCGAAACTATGGCTACACCTTC.

The chain employs TRBV18 and TRBJ2-3; 8 bases match TRBD1. CDR1 is KGHSH and CDR2 is LQKENI in the germline V gene. Germline trimming cut 1 base from V and 2 bases from J; bases unmatched to any gene: 5. This CDR3 has 16 residues. CDR3 sequence reads: CASSPRRGRLTDTQYF. The CDR3 nucleotides are TGTGCCAGCTCACCACGCAGGGGGCGCCTCACAGATACGCAGTATTTT.

This clone was recorded only once. This chain connects TRBV5-1 to TRBJ2-3; D might be TRBD2 (5 bases). From germline, CDR1 is SGHRS and CDR2 YFSETQ. V lost 3 bases and J lost 0, with 14 bases in between. CDR3 length: 16 residues. The CDR3 is CASSSHSGSSTDTQYF. The CDR3 DNA reads as TGCGCCAGCAGCTCGCATTCGGGATCAAGCACAGATACGCAGTATTTT.

This clone was counted a few times. The CDR3 end shows no conserved phenylalanine or tryptophan, and so a read error is likely. It is unclear where the CDR3 begins or ends on the DNA, so no DNA is shown, and the CDR3 is as TCRdb lists it. The chain's CDR3 is CASFLQCI. The chain is built from TRBV10-1 and TRBJ1-2; the D segment call TRBD1 is taken from the table without a DNA check. Both ends counted, the CDR3 spans 8 residues. Germline CDR1 and CDR2: WNHNN and SYGVQD (reference sequence).

J is TRBJ1-5 and V is TRBV27, with D possibly TRBD1 on 5 matching bases. The germline V gene has CDR1 MNHEY and CDR2 SMNVEV (reference sequence). The CDR3 extends over 17 amino acids. Trimming took 8 bases from V and 0 from J, leaving 20 bases between them. CDR3 in DNA: TGTGCCAGCTCCTCAGACCGGGGGTATGGTAGCAATCAGCCCCAGCATTTT. This codes for CASSSDRGYGSNQPQHF.

The V and J genes are TRBV6-5 and TRBJ2-3; 7 nucleotides align to TRBD1. The V gene's germline CDR1 is MNHEY and CDR2 SVGAGI. The junction had 8 bases not matched to a gene; V was cut back by 6 bases and J by 8 bases. The CDR3 has 13 amino acids. The CDR3 sequence is CASSPLRQGTQYF. Here the CDR3 DNA reads TGTGCCAGCAGCCCACTAAGACAGGGTACGCAGTATTTT.

This chain links TRBV7-8 with TRBJ2-7; 7 bases are shared with TRBD2. Trimming took 1 base from V and 6 from J; bases not matched to a gene: 12. Germline values: CDR1 SGHVS, CDR2 FQNEAQ. The CDR3 consists of 16 residues. The CDR3 sequence: CASSLVVISGGSEQYF. DNA of the CDR3: TGTGCCAGCAGCTTAGTTGTTATTTCGGGAGGCAGCGAGCAGTACTTC.

This chain uses TRBV7-9 with TRBJ2-7; 11 bases match TRBD2. The germline CDR1 and CDR2 sequences are SEHNR and FQNEAQ (reference sequence). CDR3 length: 15 residues. J gave up 8 bases and V 1 base, and 7 bases lay outside the gene matches. CDR3 amino acids: CASSLGTSGPAKQYF. The CDR3 DNA reads as TGTGCCAGCAGCTTAGGGACTAGCGGGCCTGCGAAGCAGTACTTC.

The chain recombines TRBV19 with TRBJ2-7, with D possibly being TRBD1 or TRBD2 (5 bases each). Between the trimmed V and J ends, which lost 3 bases and 6 bases, there was a span of 21 bases. The germline V gene has CDR1 LNHDA and CDR2 SQIVND (reference sequence). The length of the CDR3 is 16 residues. The CDR3 protein is CASSIRDGGHLGEQYF. CDR3 DNA sequence: TGTGCCAGTAGTATTAGGGACGGAGGACATCTGGGCGAGCAGTACTTC. Combining the CDR3 with reference TRBV19 and TRBJ2-7 gives the whole variable domain DGGITQSPKYLFRKEGQNVTLSCEQNLNHDAMYWYRQDPGQGLRLIYYSQIVNDFQKGDIAEGYSVSREKKESFPLTVTSAQKNPTAFYLCASSIRDGGHLGEQYFGPGTRLTVT.

This rearrangement joins TRBV10-3 to TRBJ2-1; weak D call: TRBD1 (6 bases). Germline CDR1 is ENHRY and CDR2 is SYGVKD. The CDR3 has 11 amino acids. V lost 8 bases, J lost 4 bases, and 6 bases lay in between. The CDR3 coding sequence is TGTGCCATCGGACAGTACAATGAGCAGTTCTTC. It translates to CAIGQYNEQFF.

This sequence joins TRBV28 and TRBJ2-5, with D perhaps matching TRBD1 (6 bases). The germline V gene has CDR1 MDHEN and CDR2 SYDVKM. Deletions cut 6 bases from V and 0 bases from J, with 8 bases between. The CDR3 covers 13 residues. The CDR3 here is CASSRDNQETQYF. The CDR3 DNA follows: TGTGCCAGCAGCCGGGACAACCAAGAGACCCAGTACTTC. Full variable domain (remainder filled in from reference TRBV28 and TRBJ2-5): DVKVTQSSRYLVKRTGEKVFLECVQDMDHENMFWYRQDPGLGLRLIYFSYDVKMKEKGDIPEGYSVSREKKERFSLILESASTNQTSMYLCASSRDNQETQYFGPGTRLLVL.

V gene TRBV11-2 combines with J gene TRBJ2-5; D possibly corresponds to TRBD2 (6 bases). Deletions cut 1 base from V and 1 base from J, with 10 bases between. This CDR3 has 15 amino acids. Germline assignment: CDR1 SGHAT and CDR2 FQNNGV. The CDR3 nucleotides are TGTGCCAGCAGCTTAGGTAGCGGATTCCAAGAGACCCAGTACTTC. This sequence encodes CASSLGSGFQETQYF.

CDR3 in amino acids: CASTPGLAAQETQYF. In nucleotides, the CDR3 is TGCGCCAGCACCCCGGGACTAGCGGCACAAGAGACCCAGTACTTC. The gene calls are TRBV5-1 and TRBJ2-5; TRBD2 aligns across 11 bases. Germline CDR1 reads SGHRS; CDR2 reads YFSETQ. Trimming removed 6 bases from V and 2 bases from J; junction bases left unmatched: 6. The length of the CDR3 is 15 residues.

The J gene is TRBJ1-5, the V gene TRBV6-1, with 12 bases identical to TRBD1. The CDR3 has 16 amino acids. Germline CDR1 and CDR2: MNHNS and SASEGT. Trimming took 4 bases from V and 6 from J; bases not matched to a gene: 7. CDR3 sequence reads: CASSATGQGASQPQHF. The CDR3 DNA follows: TGTGCCAGCAGTGCAACGGGACAGGGGGCTTCTCAGCCCCAGCATTTT.